This T cell receptor (beta chain) comes out of a study of CD8+CD57+ T cells in acquired aplastic anemia. About the research overall: Sorted CD4+ and CD8+ cells gave a mean 3.2 ug DNA, range 0.2 to 27.4 ug.

Study-level points and caveats: Common to patients and controls were 25 to 30 CD8+ CDR3 sequences.

Previously, flow cytometry had revealed CD8+CD57+ cell expansion in the patients chosen for sequencing. Acquired aplastic anemia of severe grade affected all patients. The template used for profiling TCR beta VDJ and CDR3 was genomic DNA. TCRdb re-derived calls from the reads in MiXCR, one entry per CDR3 protein. Of 150,000 to 200,000 distinct CDR3 sequences in the sample, around half were seen once. Looked up from germline, CDR1 is MNHNS and CDR2 is SASEGT. There are 15 residues in the CDR3. V was pared by 5 bases and J by 2 bases, with 5 bases of the junction left unmatched. This clonotype came up many times. Its antigen is undetermined.

The source is a human donor with aplastic anemia. The sample taken for sequencing was sorted CD4+, CD8+, or CD8+CD57+ T cells (not recorded which) from PBMCs. This rearrangement joins TRBV6-1 to TRBJ1-5, with 8 positions matching TRBD1. This chain's CDR3 is CASSPQGAGNQPQHF. CDR3 DNA: TGTGCCAGCAGTCCCCAGGGGGCAGGCAATCAGCCCCAGCATTTT.